This note documents a single TCR beta chain sequence. The data stem from a study of blood T cell repertoires in COVID-19. Germline values: CDR1 MNHNS, CDR2 SASEGT. J gave up 6 bases and V 1 base, and 2 bases lay outside the gene matches. CDR3 size: 15 residues. In the original analysis: Amplification of reference gene primers provided the estimated nucleated cell counts. Using immunoSEQ multiplex PCR, the repertoire was profiled, and TCRdb retains in-frame clones only, with some absent. Clone size and V and J calls were adopted from that table, with D and trimming inferred from the DNA. The top ten clones hold approximately 17% of a sample with under 85,000 clones, less than 90% of them seen once.

Sequenced: peripheral blood. V usage is TRBV6-1 and J usage is TRBJ1-5; 11 bases agree with TRBD1. This clonotype originated in a man older than 75 in a cohort sampled during active COVID-19. The CDR3 DNA reads as TGTGCCAGCAGTGAAGTAGGGACAGGGGGTCAGCCCCAGCATTTT. It yields the protein CASSEVGTGGQPQHF.